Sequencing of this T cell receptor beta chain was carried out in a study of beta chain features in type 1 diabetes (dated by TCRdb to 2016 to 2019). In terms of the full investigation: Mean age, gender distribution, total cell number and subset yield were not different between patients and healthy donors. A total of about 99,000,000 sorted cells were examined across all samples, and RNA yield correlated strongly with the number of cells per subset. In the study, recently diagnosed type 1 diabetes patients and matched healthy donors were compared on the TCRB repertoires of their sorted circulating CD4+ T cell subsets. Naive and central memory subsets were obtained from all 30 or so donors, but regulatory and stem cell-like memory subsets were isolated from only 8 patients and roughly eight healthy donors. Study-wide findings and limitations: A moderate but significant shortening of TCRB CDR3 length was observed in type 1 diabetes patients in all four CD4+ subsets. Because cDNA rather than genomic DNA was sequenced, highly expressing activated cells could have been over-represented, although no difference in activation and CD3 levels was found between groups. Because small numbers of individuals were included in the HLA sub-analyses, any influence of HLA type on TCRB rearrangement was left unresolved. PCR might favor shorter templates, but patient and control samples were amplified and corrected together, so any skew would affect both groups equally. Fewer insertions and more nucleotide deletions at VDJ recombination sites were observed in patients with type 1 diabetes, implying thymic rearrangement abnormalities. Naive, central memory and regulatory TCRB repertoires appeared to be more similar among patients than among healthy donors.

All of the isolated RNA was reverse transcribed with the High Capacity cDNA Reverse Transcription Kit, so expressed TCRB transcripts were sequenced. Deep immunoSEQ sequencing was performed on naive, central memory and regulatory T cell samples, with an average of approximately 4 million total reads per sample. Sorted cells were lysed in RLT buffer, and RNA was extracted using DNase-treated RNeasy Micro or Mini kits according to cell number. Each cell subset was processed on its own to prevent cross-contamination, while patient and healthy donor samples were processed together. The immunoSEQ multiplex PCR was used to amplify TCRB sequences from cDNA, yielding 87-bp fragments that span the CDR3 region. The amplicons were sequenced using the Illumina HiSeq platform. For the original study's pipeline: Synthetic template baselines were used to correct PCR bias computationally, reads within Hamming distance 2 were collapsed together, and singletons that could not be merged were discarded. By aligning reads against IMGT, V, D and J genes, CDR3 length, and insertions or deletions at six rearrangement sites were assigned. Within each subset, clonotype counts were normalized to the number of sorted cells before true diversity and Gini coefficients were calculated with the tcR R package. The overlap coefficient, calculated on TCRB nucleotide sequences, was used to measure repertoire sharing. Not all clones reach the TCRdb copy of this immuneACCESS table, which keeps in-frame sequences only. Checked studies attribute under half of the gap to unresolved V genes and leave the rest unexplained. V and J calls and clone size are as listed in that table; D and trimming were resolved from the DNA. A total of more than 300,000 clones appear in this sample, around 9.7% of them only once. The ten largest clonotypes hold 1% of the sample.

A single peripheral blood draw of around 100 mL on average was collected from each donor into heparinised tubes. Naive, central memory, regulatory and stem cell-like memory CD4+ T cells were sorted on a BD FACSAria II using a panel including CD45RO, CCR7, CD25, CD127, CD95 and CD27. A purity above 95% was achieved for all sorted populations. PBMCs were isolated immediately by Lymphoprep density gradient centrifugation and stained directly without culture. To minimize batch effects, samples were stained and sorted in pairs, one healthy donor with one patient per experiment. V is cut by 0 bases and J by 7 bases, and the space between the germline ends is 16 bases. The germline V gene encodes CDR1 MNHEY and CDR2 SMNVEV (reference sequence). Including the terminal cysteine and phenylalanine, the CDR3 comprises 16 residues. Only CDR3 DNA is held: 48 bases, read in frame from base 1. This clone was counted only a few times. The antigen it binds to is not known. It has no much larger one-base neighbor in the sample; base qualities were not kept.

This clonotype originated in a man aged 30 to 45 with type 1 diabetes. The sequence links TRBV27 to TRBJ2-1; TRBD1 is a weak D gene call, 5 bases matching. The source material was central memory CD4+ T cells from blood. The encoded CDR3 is CASSLSAGLRSNEQFF. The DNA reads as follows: TGTGCCAGCAGTTTATCCGCAGGGTTAAGGTCAAATGAGCAGTTCTTC.